Following are 25 T cell receptor beta chains from one sample sequenced in a study of technical replicates of blood from four donors. Produced via immunoSEQ multiplex PCR; TCRdb's table is partial and in-frame only. The sample yields over 85,000 clones, roughly 96% seen once. Material for sequencing was T cells isolated from PBMCs. These receptors came from a human donor in good health.

The rearrangement uses TRBV10-3 and TRBJ2-1; 9 positions match TRBD2. In germline, CDR1 is ENHRY, CDR2 SYGVKD. The CDR3 spans 15 residues. J was trimmed by 5 bases and V by 5 bases; bases with no gene match: 7. CDR3 in DNA: TGTGCCATCAGTATCACTAGCGGGTCGGACAATGAGCAGTTCTTC. Translated: CAISITSGSDNEQFF.

This sequence joins TRBV6-6 and TRBJ2-3; tentative D call: TRBD2 (5 bases). The CDR3 contains 14 residues. V gave up 5 bases and J gave up 3 bases, with 12 bases separating them. Germline CDR1 is MNHNY and CDR2 is SVGAGI (reference sequence). In DNA form, the CDR3 reads TGTGCCAGCAGTAAACGGGAATCTACAGATACGCAGTATTTT. This gives the protein CASSKRESTDTQYF.

The rearrangement uses TRBV9 and TRBJ2-1; possibly TRBD2 for D (6 bases). Trimming took 0 bases from V and 0 from J, leaving 7 bases between them. Germline assignment: CDR1 SGDLS and CDR2 YYNGEE. The CDR3 is 15 residues long. CDR3 protein: CASSVVGSSYNEQFF. CDR3 nucleotides: TGTGCCAGCAGCGTAGTCGGGAGCTCCTACAATGAGCAGTTCTTC.

CDR3 amino acids: CASSQGREKYNEQFF. As DNA, the CDR3 is TGCGCCAGCAGCCAAGGGCGGGAGAAGTACAATGAGCAGTTCTTC. The J gene is TRBJ2-1, the V gene TRBV4-1; 7 bases are a match to TRBD2. The CDR3 contains 15 residues. Germline V lookup: CDR1 MGHRA, CDR2 YSYEKL. The trim removed 1 base at V and 4 bases at J, leaving 4 bases unmatched.

V and J are TRBV2 and TRBJ2-1, with 7 bases aligning to TRBD2. The CDR3 contains 14 residues. Trimming cost V 8 bases and J 5 bases; bases outside gene matches: 9. In germline, CDR1 is SNHLY, CDR2 FYNNEI. For the CDR3, the DNA is TGTGCCAGCCGGGGGGAGGGAGGTGACAATGAGCAGTTCTTC. Its translation is CASRGEGGDNEQFF.

The CDR3 sequence: CATSRGQLNTEAFF. In DNA, the CDR3 is TGTGCCACCAGCAGAGGACAGCTGAACACTGAAGCTTTCTTT. This chain links TRBV15 with TRBJ1-1; D might be TRBD1 (5 bases). V was shortened by 1 base and J by 0 bases, with 6 bases between the two germline ends. CDR1 and CDR2 from the germline V gene are LNHNV and YYDKDF (reference sequence). The CDR3 is 14 residues long. Variable domain in full (rest from reference TRBV15 and TRBJ1-1): DAMVIQNPRYQVTQFGKPVTLSCSQTLNHNVMYWYQQKSSQAPKLLFHYYDKDFNNEADTPDNFQSRRPNTSFCFLDIRSPGLGDTAMYLCATSRGQLNTEAFFGQGTRLTVV.

Here the CDR3 reads CASSEAKTGLAEAFF. The CDR3 nucleotides read TGTGCCAGCAGTGAAGCCAAAACAGGGCTAGCTGAAGCTTTCTTT. The chain has TRBV2 and TRBJ1-1, with a possible D match to TRBD1 (6 bases). Germline V gene data show CDR1 as SNHLY and CDR2 as FYNNEI. The CDR3 totals 15 residues. Trimming removed 0 bases from V and 6 bases from J, with 14 bases in between. Filled out from reference TRBV2 and TRBJ1-1, the complete variable domain reads EPEVTQTPSHQVTQMGQEVILRCVPISNHLYFYWYRQILGQKVEFLVSFYNNEISEKSEIFDDQFSVERPDGSNFTLKIRSTKLEDSAMYFCASSEAKTGLAEAFFGQGTRLTVV.

V usage is TRBV7-2 and J usage is TRBJ2-7; 10 bases agree with TRBD2. The CDR3 has 13 residues. The V and J ends lost 4 bases and 7 bases, in that order; junction bases with no gene match: 4. The germline gives CDR1 SGHTA, CDR2 FQGNSA. CDR3 bases: TGTGCCAGCAGCTGGCTAGCGGGAGTTGAGCAGTACTTC. It codes for CASSWLAGVEQYF.

The chain recombines TRBV6-1 with TRBJ1-3; maybe TRBD1 (5 bases). From germline, CDR1 is MNHNS and CDR2 SASEGT. The CDR3 loop spans 16 amino acids. V was pared by 0 bases and J by 0 bases, with 9 bases between. DNA for the CDR3: TGTGCCAGCAGTGAAGCGCTAGGACACTCTGGAAACACCATATATTTT. Amino acids: CASSEALGHSGNTIYF.

The chain links TRBV14 to TRBJ2-2; no definite D call. This CDR3 has 16 amino acids. In germline, CDR1 is SGHDN, CDR2 FVKESK. The V gene lost 0 bases and the J gene lost 0 bases, with 8 bases spanning the gap. CDR3 bases: TGTGCCAGCAGCCAAGACATCTACGCGAACACCGGGGAGCTGTTTTTT. It yields the protein CASSQDIYANTGELFF.

The rearrangement joins TRBV5-4 to TRBJ2-4; possibly TRBD2 for D (6 bases). This CDR3 has 17 amino acids. V shed 4 bases and J shed 0 bases, with 17 bases lying between them. The V gene's germline CDR1 is SGHNT and CDR2 YYREEE (reference sequence). The CDR3 region is CASSARGPAVAKNIQYF. DNA for the CDR3: TGTGCCAGCAGCGCGCGGGGTCCAGCCGTAGCCAAAAACATTCAGTACTTC.

The genes are TRBV6-5 and TRBJ2-7, with D hard to call. The germline V gene has CDR1 MNHEY and CDR2 SVGAGI. The V gene lost 2 bases and the J gene lost 5 bases, with 10 bases spanning the gap. The CDR3 length is 13 residues. In DNA form, the CDR3 reads TGTGCCAGCAGTTACATATACGGTCACGAGCAGTACTTC. It codes for CASSYIYGHEQYF.

V is TRBV9 and J is TRBJ2-1; D gene unclear. There are 16 residues in the CDR3. The V end was cut by 1 base, the J end by 0 bases, with 11 bases between. Looked up from germline, CDR1 is SGDLS and CDR2 is YYNGEE. This CDR3 reads CASSVLFDSSYNEQFF. The CDR3 nucleotides read TGTGCCAGCAGCGTACTCTTCGATAGCTCCTACAATGAGCAGTTCTTC.

This sequence joins TRBV5-1 and TRBJ1-1; D gene uncertain. This CDR3 comprises 14 residues. Germline V gene data show CDR1 as SGHRS and CDR2 as YFSETQ. Trimming took 0 bases from V and 3 from J, leaving 9 bases between them. For the CDR3, the DNA is TGCGCCAGCAGCTTGGACGCTCGGGACACTGAAGCTTTCTTT. Amino acids: CASSLDARDTEAFF.

The chain uses TRBV9 and TRBJ2-7; TRBD2 might be the D (6 bases). The CDR3 sequence is 16 residues long. The ends were cut back, 0 bases at V and 0 bases at J, with 13 bases in the middle. Per the germline V gene, CDR1 is SGDLS and CDR2 is YYNGEE. CDR3 region: CASSVEGGHSSYEQYF. The CDR3 DNA is TGTGCCAGCAGCGTAGAAGGAGGGCACAGCTCCTACGAGCAGTACTTC.

The chain couples TRBV7-3 to TRBJ1-2, with a weak D call TRBD1 (6 bases). Germline V gene lookup returns CDR1 SGHTA and CDR2 FQGTGA. V lost 3 bases to trimming and J lost 8 bases, with 13 bases between them. The CDR3 is 13 amino acids. CDR3 loop: CASSFTQGEGYTF. The CDR3 region has the DNA TGTGCCAGCAGCTTCACACAGGGTGAAGGCTACACCTTC.

The chain uses TRBV30 and TRBJ1-3; D gene unclear. Germline CDR1 GTSNPN, CDR2 SVGIG (reference sequence). V dropped 2 bases and J dropped 6 bases, with 5 bases sitting between them. The CDR3 loop spans 11 amino acids. Written as DNA, the CDR3 is TGTGCCTGGAGTACAGAAAACACCATATATTTT. Protein product: CAWSTENTIYF.

The genes are TRBV5-1 and TRBJ1-2; the match to TRBD1 covers 7 bases. The germline gives CDR1 SGHRS, CDR2 YFSETQ. With 3 bases clipped from V and 2 bases from J, the junction kept 13 bases outside the gene matches. The CDR3 sequence is 17 residues long. DNA for the CDR3: TGCGCCAGCAGCTCGCAAGCCCAGGGGGTTGCGAACTATGGCTACACCTTC. Amino acids: CASSSQAQGVANYGYTF.

V usage is TRBV7-9 and J usage is TRBJ1-5; D gene ambiguous. Trimming removed 2 bases from V and 3 bases from J, with 11 bases in between. CDR1 SEHNR and CDR2 FQNEAQ come from the germline V gene (reference sequence). The CDR3 is made up of 15 amino acids. CDR3 DNA: TGTGCCAGCAGCTTAACCGCAGGCTACAATCAGCCCCAGCATTTT. It encodes CASSLTAGYNQPQHF.

The V and J genes are TRBV9 and TRBJ2-2; weak D call: TRBD1 (5 bases). Germline CDR1 and CDR2: SGDLS and YYNGEE. The CDR3 is 15 residues long. Trimming removed 4 bases from V and 7 bases from J, with 17 bases in between. CDR3 nucleotide sequence: TGTGCCAGCAGCTTACGGACATCTTCTAGCGGGGAGCTGTTTTTT. It yields the protein CASSLRTSSSGELFF.

The chain combines TRBV5-4 with TRBJ1-2, with TRBD1 matching over 9 bases. Losses at the gene ends were 0 bases for V and 7 bases for J; bases not matched to a gene: 4. This CDR3 contains 14 residues. CDR1 and CDR2 (germline): SGHNT, YYREEE (reference sequence). The CDR3 DNA sequence: TGTGCCAGCAGCTTGGGTACAGGGGGCGGTGGCTACACCTTC. Translated: CASSLGTGGGGYTF.

This clone was observed a few times. In DNA form, the CDR3 reads TGTGCCAGCAGCCCTGGACAGAACACTGAAGCTTTCTTT. Its protein product is CASSPGQNTEAFF. This chain uses TRBV28 with TRBJ1-1; D might be TRBD1 (5 bases). The germline CDR1 and CDR2 sequences are MDHEN and SYDVKM. The CDR3 is 13 amino acids. Trimming stripped 6 bases from V and 1 base from J, with 9 bases between.

This clone was found a few times. The chain employs TRBV19 and TRBJ2-3; D call uncertain. The germline V gene encodes CDR1 LNHDA and CDR2 SQIVND (reference sequence). Trimming shortened V by 5 bases and J by 4 bases, and 7 bases separated the two germline ends. The CDR3 length is 12 residues. As DNA, the CDR3 is TGTGCCAGTAGTCCCCTTTCAGATACGCAGTATTTT. Its translation: CASSPLSDTQYF.

The chain has TRBV9 and TRBJ2-1, with D tentatively TRBD2 (5 bases). The CDR3 totals 15 residues. Trimming removed 7 bases at V and 0 bases at J, with 14 bases between. CDR1 is SGDLS and CDR2 is YYNGEE in the germline V gene. The CDR3 here is CASAQTTSSYNEQFF. Written as DNA, the CDR3 is TGTGCCAGCGCCCAGACTACGAGCTCCTACAATGAGCAGTTCTTC.

V gene TRBV9 combines with J gene TRBJ2-2; weak D call: TRBD2 (6 bases). V was trimmed by 0 bases and J by 6 bases, leaving 15 bases between them. CDR1 SGDLS and CDR2 YYNGEE come from the germline V gene. The CDR3 covers 16 residues. CDR3 in amino acids: CASSVEGGGAPGELFF. The CDR3 DNA sequence: TGTGCCAGCAGCGTAGAGGGAGGAGGAGCGCCCGGGGAGCTGTTTTTT.